Reported below is one T cell receptor beta chain. This receptor's antigen is unknown. No clone much larger than this one lies a single base away; base qualities are absent. The sample belongs to a study of HIV-infected patients and healthy controls (dated by TCRdb to the mid-2010s). Reading from cysteine to phenylalanine, the CDR3 counts 16 amino acids. Only CDR3 DNA is held: 48 bases, read in frame from base 1. V is reduced by 3 bases and J by 5 bases, leaving a spacing of 17 bases between them. CDR1 ENHRY and CDR2 SYGVKD are derived from the germline V gene. The method behind the library was 5' RACE. The sequencer listed for this sample is Illumina MiSeq. TCRdb reworked the public reads: Q25 trimming with fastp, MiXCR clone assembly, productive beta chains retained. CDR3 protein duplicates are merged, each entry listing the most common genes and DNA. The sample includes around 64,000 distinct CDR3 sequences, with about a sixth observed a single time. Around 6% of the sample comes from the top ten.

The rearrangement combines TRBV10-3 with TRBJ2-1; the D segment could be TRBD2, given 5 matching bases. Sample: CD4+ T cells from blood. This sequence originates from a human donor in good health. For the CDR3, the sequence is CAISEFEPLANNEQFF. The sequenced DNA: TGTGCCATCAGTGAATTTGAACCCCTAGCCAACAATGAGCAGTTCTTC.